The clone carrying this T cell receptor beta chain was recorded at least ten times. What it binds is unknown. PBMCs were collected from a roughly 10 ml volume of fresh peripheral blood. The CDR3 consists of 15 residues. The ends lost 4 bases at V and 4 bases at J; junction bases unmatched: 6. Per germline, CDR1 SGHTS and CDR2 YDEGEE. The data were taken from a study of T cells in Graves' hyperthyroidism and ophthalmopathy. Notes on the study in general: The model foresaw ophthalmopathy a median around 6 months prior to onset.

The investigators amplified TCR beta CDR3 regions from RNA transcripts. The HTBI primer set was used in a first-round RT-PCR of the TCR CDR3. MiXCR, applied by TCRdb to the multiplex PCR reads, yields one record per CDR3 protein. This table holds hundreds of thousands of distinct CDR3 sequences, 15% to 20% found once. The TCR originated in a man in his fifties or sixties with Graves' ophthalmopathy. The chain has TRBV5-8 and TRBJ2-1, with 9 nucleotides matching TRBD1. Sequencing used blood. CDR3 DNA sequence: TGTGCCAGCAGCGAGGTGGGGACAGGGTACAATGAGCAGTTCTTC. It specifies CASSEVGTGYNEQFF.